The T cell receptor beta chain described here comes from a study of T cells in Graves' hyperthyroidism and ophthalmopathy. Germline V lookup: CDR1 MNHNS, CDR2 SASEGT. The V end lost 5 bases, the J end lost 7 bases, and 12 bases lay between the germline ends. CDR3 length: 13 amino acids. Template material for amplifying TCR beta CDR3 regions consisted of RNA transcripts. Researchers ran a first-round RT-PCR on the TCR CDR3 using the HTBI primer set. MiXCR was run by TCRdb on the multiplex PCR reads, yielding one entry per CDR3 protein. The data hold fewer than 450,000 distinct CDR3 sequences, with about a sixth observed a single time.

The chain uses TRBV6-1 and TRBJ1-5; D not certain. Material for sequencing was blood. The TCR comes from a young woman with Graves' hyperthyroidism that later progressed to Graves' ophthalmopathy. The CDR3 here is CASSPDLGQPQHF. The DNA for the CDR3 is TGTGCCAGCAGTCCAGACTTGGGACAGCCCCAGCATTTT.